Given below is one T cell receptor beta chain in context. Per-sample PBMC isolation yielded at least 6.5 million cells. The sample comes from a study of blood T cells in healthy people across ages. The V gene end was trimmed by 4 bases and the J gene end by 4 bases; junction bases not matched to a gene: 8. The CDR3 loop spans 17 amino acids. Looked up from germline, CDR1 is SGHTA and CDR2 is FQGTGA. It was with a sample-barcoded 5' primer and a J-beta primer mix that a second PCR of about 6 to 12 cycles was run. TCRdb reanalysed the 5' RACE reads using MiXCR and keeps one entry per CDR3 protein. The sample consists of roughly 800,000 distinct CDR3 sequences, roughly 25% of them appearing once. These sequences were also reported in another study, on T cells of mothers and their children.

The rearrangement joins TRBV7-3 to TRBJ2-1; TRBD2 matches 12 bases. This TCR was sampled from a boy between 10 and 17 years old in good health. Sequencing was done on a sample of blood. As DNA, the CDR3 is TGTGCCAGCAGCTCCCGACTAGCGGGGGACAAATACAATGAGCAGTTCTTC. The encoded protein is CASSSRLAGDKYNEQFF.